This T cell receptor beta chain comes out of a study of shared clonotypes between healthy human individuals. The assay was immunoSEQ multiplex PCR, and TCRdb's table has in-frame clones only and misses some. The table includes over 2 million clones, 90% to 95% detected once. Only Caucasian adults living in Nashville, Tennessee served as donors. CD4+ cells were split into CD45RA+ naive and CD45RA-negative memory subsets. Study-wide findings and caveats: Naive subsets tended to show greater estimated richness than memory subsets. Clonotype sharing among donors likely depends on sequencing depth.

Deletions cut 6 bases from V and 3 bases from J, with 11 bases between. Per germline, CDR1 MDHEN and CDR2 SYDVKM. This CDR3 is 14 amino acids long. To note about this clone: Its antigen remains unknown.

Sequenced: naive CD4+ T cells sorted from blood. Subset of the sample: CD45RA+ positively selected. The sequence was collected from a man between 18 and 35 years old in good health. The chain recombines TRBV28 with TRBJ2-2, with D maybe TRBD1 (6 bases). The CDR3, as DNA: TGTGCCAGCAGATTAGGGGGTGACACCGGGGAGCTGTTTTTT. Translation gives CASRLGGDTGELFF. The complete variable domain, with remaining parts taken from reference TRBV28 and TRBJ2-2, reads DVKVTQSSRYLVKRTGEKVFLECVQDMDHENMFWYRQDPGLGLRLIYFSYDVKMKEKGDIPEGYSVSREKKERFSLILESASTNQTSMYLCASRLGGDTGELFFGEGSRLTVL.